This TCR beta chain is from a study of T cells in Graves' hyperthyroidism and ophthalmopathy. Study-wide background: It was at initial diagnosis, before any treatment, that peripheral blood was collected. Overall study findings and caveats: Prediction of ophthalmopathy progression came a median roughly 6.7 months pre-onset.

Template material for amplifying TCR beta CDR3 regions consisted of RNA transcripts. A set of HTBI primers served as the primers for a first-round RT-PCR of the TCR CDR3. TCRdb re-called the multiplex PCR reads with MiXCR, one entry per CDR3 protein. The table lists about 400,000 distinct CDR3 sequences, around 14% of them singletons, with 7.7% in the top ten. This clonotype was counted many times. What it recognizes is unknown. Fresh peripheral blood, 9.5 to 10 ml of it, supplied the PBMCs. Specimen: blood. The TCR was taken from a woman between 18 and 29 years old with Graves' hyperthyroidism.

In DNA, the CDR3 is TGTGCCAGCGCTTGGGACAGGGGGCAGGAGCAGTTCTTC. This sequence encodes CASAWDRGQEQFF. The V and J genes are TRBV19 and TRBJ2-1, with 12 positions matching TRBD1. The J segment lost 10 bases and the V segment lost 9 bases, leaving 7 bases of the junction unmatched. CDR1 is LNHDA, CDR2 SQIVND, per germline (reference sequence). The CDR3 is 13 amino acids.